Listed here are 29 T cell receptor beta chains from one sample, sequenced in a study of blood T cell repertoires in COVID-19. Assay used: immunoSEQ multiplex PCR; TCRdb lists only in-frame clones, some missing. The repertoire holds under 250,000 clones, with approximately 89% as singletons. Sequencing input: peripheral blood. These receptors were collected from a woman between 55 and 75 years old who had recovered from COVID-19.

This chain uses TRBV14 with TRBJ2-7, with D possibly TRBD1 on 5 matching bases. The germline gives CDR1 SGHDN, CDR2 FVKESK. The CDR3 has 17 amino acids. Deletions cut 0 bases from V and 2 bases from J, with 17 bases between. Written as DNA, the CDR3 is TGTGCCAGCAGCCAAGAGACCAGGGCGTATCGGGCCTACGAGCAGTACTTC. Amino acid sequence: CASSQETRAYRAYEQYF. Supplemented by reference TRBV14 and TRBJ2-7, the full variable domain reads EAGVTQFPSHSVIEKGQTVTLRCDPISGHDNLYWYRRVMGKEIKFLLHFVKESKQDESGMPNNRFLAERTGGTYSTLKVQPAELEDSGVYFCASSQETRAYRAYEQYFGPGTRLTVT.

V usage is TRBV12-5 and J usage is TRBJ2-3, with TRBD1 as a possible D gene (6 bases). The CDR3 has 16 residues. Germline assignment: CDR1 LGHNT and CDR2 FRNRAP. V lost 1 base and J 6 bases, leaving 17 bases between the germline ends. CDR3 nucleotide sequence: TGTGCTAGTGGTTTGGATGCCACAGGGATCAGGGATACGCAGTATTTT. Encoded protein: CASGLDATGIRDTQYF.

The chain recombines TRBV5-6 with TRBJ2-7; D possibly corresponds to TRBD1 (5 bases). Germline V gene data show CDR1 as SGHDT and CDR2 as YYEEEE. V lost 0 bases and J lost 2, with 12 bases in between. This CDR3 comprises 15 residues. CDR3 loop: CASSLVGAGTYEQYF. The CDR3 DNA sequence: TGTGCCAGCAGCTTGGTAGGGGCAGGAACCTACGAGCAGTACTTC.

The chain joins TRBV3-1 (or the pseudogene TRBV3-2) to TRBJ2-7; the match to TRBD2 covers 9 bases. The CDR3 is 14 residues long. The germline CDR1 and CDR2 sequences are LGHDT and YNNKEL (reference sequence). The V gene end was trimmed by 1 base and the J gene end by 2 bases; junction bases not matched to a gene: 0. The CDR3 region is CASSQGLAAYEQYF. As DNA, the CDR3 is TGTGCCAGCAGCCAAGGACTAGCGGCCTACGAGCAGTACTTC.

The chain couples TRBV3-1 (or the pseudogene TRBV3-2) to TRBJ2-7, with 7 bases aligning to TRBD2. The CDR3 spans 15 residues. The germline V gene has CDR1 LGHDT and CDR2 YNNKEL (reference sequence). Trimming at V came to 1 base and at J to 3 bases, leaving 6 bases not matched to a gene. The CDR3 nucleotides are TGTGCCAGCAGCCAAGTTGGCGGGGGAAACTACGAGCAGTACTTC. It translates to CASSQVGGGNYEQYF.

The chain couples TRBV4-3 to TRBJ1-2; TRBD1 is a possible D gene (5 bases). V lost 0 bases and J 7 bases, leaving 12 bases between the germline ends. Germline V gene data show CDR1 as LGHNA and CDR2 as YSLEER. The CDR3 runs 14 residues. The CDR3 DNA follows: TGCGCCAGCAGCCAAGACCGCAGGGAGGCTGGCTACACCTTC. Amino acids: CASSQDRREAGYTF.

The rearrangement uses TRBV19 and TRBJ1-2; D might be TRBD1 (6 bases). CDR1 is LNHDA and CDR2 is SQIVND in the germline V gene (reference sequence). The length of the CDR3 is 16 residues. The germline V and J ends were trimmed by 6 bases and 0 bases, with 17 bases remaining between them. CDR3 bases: TGTGCCAGTAGACAACAGGGCCTTGGGGCTAACTATGGCTACACCTTC. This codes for CASRQQGLGANYGYTF.

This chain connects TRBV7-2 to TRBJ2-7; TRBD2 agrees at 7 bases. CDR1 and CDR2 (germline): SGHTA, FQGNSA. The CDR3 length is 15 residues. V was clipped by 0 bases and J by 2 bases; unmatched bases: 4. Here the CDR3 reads CASSLAGGLTYEQYF. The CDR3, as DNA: TGTGCCAGCAGCTTAGCCGGGGGACTAACCTACGAGCAGTACTTC.

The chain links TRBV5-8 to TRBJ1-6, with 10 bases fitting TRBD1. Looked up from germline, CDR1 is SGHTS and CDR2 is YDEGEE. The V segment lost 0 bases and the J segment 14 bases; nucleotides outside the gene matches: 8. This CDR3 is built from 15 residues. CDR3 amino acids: CASSLAGTGDNSLHF. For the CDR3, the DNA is TGTGCCAGCAGCTTGGCCGGGACAGGGGATAATTCCCTCCACTTT.

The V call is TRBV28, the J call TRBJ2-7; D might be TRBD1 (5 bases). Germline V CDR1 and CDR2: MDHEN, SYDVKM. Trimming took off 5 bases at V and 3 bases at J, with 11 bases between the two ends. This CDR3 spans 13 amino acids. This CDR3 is CASSQGHIYEQYF. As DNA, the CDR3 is TGTGCCAGCAGTCAGGGCCACATCTACGAGCAGTACTTC.

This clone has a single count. The CDR3 sequence: CASSLGPAFGTQYF. The CDR3 coding sequence is TGTGCCAGCAGCTTAGGGCCAGCTTTTGGGACCCAGTACTTC. The chain links TRBV7-3 to TRBJ2-5; no clear D. The CDR3 runs 14 residues. The V end lost 2 bases, the J end lost 7 bases, and 14 bases lay between the germline ends. Germline V gene sequence: CDR1 SGHTA, CDR2 FQGTGA.

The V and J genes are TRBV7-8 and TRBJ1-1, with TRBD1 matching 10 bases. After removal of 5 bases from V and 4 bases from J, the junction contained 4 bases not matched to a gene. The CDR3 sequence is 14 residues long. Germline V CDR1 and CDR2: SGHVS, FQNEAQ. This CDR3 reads CASSPGTGVTEAFF. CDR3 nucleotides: TGTGCCAGCAGCCCGGGGACAGGGGTCACTGAAGCTTTCTTT.

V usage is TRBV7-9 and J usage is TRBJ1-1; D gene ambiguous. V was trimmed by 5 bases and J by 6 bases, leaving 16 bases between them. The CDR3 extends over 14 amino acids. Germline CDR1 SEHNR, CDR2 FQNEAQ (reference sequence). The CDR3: CASSVGTGPAEAFF. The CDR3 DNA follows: TGTGCCAGCAGCGTTGGAACTGGGCCAGCTGAAGCTTTCTTT.

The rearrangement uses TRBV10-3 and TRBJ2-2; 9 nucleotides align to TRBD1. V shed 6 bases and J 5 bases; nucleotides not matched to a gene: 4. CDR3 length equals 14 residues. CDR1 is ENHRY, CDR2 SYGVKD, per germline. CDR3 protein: CAIRRTGATGELFF. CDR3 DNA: TGTGCCATCAGACGGACAGGGGCGACCGGGGAGCTGTTTTTT.

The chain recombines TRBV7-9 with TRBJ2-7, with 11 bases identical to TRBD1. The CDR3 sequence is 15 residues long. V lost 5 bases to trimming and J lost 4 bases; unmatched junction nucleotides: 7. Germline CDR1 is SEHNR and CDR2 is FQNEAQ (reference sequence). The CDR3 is CASSLRTGGGYEQYF. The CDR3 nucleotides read TGTGCCAGCAGCCTACGGACAGGGGGCGGGTACGAGCAGTACTTC.

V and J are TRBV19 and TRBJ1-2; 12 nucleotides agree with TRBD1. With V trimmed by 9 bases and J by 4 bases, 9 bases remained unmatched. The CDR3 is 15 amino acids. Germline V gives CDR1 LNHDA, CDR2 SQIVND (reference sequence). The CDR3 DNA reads TGTGCCAGCGGAGGGACAGGGGGCAGAGGCTATGGCTACACCTTC. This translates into CASGGTGGRGYGYTF.

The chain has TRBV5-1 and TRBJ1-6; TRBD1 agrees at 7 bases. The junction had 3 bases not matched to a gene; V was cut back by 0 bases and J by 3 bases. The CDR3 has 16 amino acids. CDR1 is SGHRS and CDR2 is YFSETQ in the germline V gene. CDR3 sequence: CASSLAQGVYNSPLHF. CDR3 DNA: TGCGCCAGCAGCTTGGCTCAGGGGGTCTATAATTCACCCCTCCACTTT.

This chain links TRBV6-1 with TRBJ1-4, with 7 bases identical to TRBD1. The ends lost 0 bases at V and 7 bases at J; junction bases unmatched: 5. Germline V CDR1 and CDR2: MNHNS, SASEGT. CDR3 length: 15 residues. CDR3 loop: CASSEARGLGEKLFF. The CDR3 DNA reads TGTGCCAGCAGTGAAGCTAGGGGGCTTGGTGAAAAACTGTTTTTT.

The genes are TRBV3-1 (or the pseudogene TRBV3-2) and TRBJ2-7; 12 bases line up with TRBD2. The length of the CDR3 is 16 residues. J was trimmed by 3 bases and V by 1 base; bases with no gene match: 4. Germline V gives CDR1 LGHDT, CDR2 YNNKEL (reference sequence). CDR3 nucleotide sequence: TGTGCCAGCAGCCAAGGCCTAGCGGGGGGGAGCTACGAGCAGTACTTC. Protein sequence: CASSQGLAGGSYEQYF.

The CDR3 sequence: CASSPRLVENEQFF. The CDR3 DNA sequence: TGTGCCAGCAGCCCCCGGCTAGTAGAGAATGAGCAGTTCTTC. The chain carries TRBV13 and TRBJ2-1, with D unresolved. The CDR3 spans 14 residues. Germline loops: CDR1 PRHDT, CDR2 FYEKMQ (reference sequence). Trimming stripped 5 bases from V and 7 bases from J, with 15 bases between.

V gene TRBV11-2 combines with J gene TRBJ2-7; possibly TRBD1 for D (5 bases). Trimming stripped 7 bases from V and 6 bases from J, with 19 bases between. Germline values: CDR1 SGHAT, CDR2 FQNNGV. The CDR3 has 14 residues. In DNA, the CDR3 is TGTGCCAGCACCTCCCGAGCTCTGGGGCTCGAGCAGTACTTC. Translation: CASTSRALGLEQYF.

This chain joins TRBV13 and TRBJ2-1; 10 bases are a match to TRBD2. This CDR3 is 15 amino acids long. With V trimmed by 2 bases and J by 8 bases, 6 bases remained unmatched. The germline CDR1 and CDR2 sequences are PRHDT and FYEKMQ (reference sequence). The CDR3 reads CASSLQAGGPYEQFF. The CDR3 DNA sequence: TGTGCCAGCAGCTTACAAGCGGGGGGGCCATATGAGCAGTTCTTC.

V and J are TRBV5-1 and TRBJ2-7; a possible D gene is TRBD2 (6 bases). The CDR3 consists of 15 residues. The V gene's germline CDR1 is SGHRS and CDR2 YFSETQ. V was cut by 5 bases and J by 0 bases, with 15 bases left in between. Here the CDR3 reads CASSRGLTSSYEQYF. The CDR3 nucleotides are TGCGCCAGCAGTAGGGGACTCACTAGCTCCTACGAGCAGTACTTC.

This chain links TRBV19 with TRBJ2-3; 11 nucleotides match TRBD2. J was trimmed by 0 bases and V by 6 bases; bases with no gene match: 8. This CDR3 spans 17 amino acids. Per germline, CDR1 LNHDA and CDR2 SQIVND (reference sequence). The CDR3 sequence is CASSPSGGTLSTDTQYF. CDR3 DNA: TGTGCCAGTAGCCCTAGCGGGGGGACTCTAAGCACAGATACGCAGTATTTT. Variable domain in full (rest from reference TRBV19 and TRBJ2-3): DGGITQSPKYLFRKEGQNVTLSCEQNLNHDAMYWYRQDPGQGLRLIYYSQIVNDFQKGDIAEGYSVSREKKESFPLTVTSAQKNPTAFYLCASSPSGGTLSTDTQYFGPGTRLTVL.

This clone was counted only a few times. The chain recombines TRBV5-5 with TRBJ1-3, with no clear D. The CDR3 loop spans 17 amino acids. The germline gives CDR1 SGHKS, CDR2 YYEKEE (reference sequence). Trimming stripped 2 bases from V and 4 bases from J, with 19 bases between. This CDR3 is CASSFLAGPTSGNTIYF. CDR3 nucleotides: TGTGCCAGCAGCTTCCTGGCAGGCCCAACTTCCGGAAACACCATATATTTT.

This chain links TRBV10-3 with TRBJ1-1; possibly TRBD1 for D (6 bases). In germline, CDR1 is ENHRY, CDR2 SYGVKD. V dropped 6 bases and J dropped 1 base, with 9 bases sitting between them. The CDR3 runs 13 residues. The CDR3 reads CAIRLGGNTEAFF. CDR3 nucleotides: TGTGCCATCAGGCTAGGGGGGAACACTGAAGCTTTCTTT.

The CDR3 bases are TGTGCCAGCAGCTTGGACTACTCCCACGGGGAGCTGTTTTTT. This encodes CASSLDYSHGELFF. V is TRBV5-4 and J is TRBJ2-2; D uncertain. Germline loops: CDR1 SGHNT, CDR2 YYREEE (reference sequence). The CDR3 contains 14 residues. The ends were cut back, 0 bases at V and 7 bases at J, with 10 bases in the middle.

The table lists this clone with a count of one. The CDR3 coding sequence is TGTGCCAGCTCACCGCTAGGCAGGGGAGAAACAAACTATGGCTACACCTTC. This codes for CASSPLGRGETNYGYTF. The chain has TRBV18 and TRBJ1-2; possibly TRBD1 for D (6 bases). V lost 3 bases and J 2 bases, leaving 19 bases between the germline ends. CDR1 and CDR2 from the germline V gene are KGHSH and LQKENI. The CDR3 runs to 17 residues.

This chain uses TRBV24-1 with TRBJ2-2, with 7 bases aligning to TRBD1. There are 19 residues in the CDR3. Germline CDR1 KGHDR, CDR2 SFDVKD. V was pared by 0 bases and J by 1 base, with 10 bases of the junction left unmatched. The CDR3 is CATSDLRTGWDGNTGELFF. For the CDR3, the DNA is TGTGCCACCAGTGATTTGCGGACAGGATGGGACGGGAACACCGGGGAGCTGTTTTTT.